This T cell receptor beta chain originates from a study of radiotherapy plus CTLA-4 blockade in lung cancer (dated by TCRdb to the late 2010s). About the investigation overall: Objective responses occurred in roughly a sixth of enrolled patients, and roughly 30% achieved disease control. What the research found in general, with its limitations: After treatment with radiotherapy and ipilimumab, TCR clones that came from tumors expanded in the peripheral blood. Increased serum interferon-beta after radiation, together with early dynamic changes in blood T cell clones, were reported to be the strongest predictors of response.

In this study, focal radiation therapy paired with CTLA-4 blockade (ipilimumab) was tested in patients who had chemo-refractory metastatic non-small-cell lung cancer. The library came from the immunoSEQ multiplex PCR assay. The clones in this table, taken by TCRdb from immuneACCESS, are in-frame only. Not every clone is retained; where verified, under half of the shortfall comes from an unresolved V gene, and the cause of the rest is unknown. The sample records about 12,000 clones, approximately 79% of which are singletons. Together, the top ten hold approximately 30% of the sample. Notes on this clone: Its cognate antigen has yet to be identified. Base qualities are not recorded, but no much larger clone differs from it by a single base.

The germline V and J ends show losses of 7 bases and 7 bases respectively, and no gene match explains 10 bases of the junction. The germline V gene (reference sequence) sets CDR1 to MNHNY and CDR2 to SVGAGI. The CDR3 sequence holds 14 residues, the cysteine and phenylalanine included. Just CDR3 DNA is preserved here, 42 bases in frame from base 1. The chain employs TRBV6-6 and TRBJ1-2, and TRBD1 aligns with 9 junction nucleotides. The source is a human donor with non-small cell lung cancer that progressed on radiotherapy plus ipilimumab. Sequencing used peripheral blood, obtained from a patient treated with radiotherapy plus ipilimumab. The DNA is as follows: TGTGCCAGCACCCGGGGACAGGGAGGCTCTGGCTACACCTTC. Protein translation: CASTRGQGGSGYTF.